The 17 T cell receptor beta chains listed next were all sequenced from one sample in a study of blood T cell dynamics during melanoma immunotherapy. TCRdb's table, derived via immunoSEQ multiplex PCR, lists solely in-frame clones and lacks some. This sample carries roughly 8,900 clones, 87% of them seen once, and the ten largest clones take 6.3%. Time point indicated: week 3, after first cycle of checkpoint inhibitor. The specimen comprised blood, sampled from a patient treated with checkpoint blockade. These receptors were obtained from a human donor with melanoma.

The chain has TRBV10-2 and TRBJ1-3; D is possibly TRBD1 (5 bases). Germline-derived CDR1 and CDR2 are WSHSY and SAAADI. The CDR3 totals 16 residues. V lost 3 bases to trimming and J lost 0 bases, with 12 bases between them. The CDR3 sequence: CASSEDSHHSGNTIYF. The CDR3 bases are TGCGCCAGCAGTGAAGACAGCCACCACTCTGGAAACACCATATATTTT.

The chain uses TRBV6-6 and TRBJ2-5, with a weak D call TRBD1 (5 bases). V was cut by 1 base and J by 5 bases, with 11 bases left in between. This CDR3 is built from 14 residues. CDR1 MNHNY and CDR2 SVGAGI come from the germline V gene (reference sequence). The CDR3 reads CASSYLGRDETQYF. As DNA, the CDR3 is TGTGCCAGCAGTTACTTGGGCAGGGATGAGACCCAGTACTTC.

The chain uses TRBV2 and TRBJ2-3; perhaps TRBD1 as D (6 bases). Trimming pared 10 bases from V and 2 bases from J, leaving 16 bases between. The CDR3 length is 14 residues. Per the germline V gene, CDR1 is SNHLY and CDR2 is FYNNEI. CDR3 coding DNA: TGTGCCATTATACAGGGCCCATCCACAGATACGCAGTATTTT. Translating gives CAIIQGPSTDTQYF.

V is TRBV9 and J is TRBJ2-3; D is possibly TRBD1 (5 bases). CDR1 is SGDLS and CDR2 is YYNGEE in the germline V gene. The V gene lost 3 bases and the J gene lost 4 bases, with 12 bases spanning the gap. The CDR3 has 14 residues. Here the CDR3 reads CASSANLGADTQYF. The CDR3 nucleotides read TGTGCCAGCAGCGCAAATCTAGGGGCAGATACGCAGTATTTT.

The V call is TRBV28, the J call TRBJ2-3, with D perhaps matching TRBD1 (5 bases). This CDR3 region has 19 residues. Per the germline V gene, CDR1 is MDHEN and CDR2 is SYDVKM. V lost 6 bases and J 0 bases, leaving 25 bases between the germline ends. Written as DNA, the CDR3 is TGTGCCAGCAGCCCCTTCTTGACAGAATACCTAACTAGCACAGATACGCAGTATTTT. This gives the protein CASSPFLTEYLTSTDTQYF.

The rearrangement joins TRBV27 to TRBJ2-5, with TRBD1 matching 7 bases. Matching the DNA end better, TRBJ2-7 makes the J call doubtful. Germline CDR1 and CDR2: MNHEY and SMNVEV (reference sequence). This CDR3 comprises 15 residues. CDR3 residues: CASSLRTGSSYEQYF. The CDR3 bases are TGTGCCAGCAGTTTAAGGACAGGTAGCTCCTACGAGCAGTACTTC.

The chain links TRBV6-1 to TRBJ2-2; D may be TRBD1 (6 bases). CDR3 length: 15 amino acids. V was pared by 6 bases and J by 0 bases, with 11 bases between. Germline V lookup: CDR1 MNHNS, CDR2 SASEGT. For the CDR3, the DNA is TGTGCCAGCAGGCCCACAGGGACGAACACCGGGGAGCTGTTTTTT. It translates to CASRPTGTNTGELFF.

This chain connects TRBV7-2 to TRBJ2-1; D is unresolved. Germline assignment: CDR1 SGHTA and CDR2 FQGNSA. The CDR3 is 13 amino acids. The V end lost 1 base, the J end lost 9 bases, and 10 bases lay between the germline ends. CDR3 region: CASSLGVVGEQFF. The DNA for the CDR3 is TGTGCCAGCAGCTTAGGGGTCGTTGGTGAGCAGTTCTTC.

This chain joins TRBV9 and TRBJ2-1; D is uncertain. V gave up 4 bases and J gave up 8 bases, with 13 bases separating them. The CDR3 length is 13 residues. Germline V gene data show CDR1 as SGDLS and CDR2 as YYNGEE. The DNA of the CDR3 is TGTGCCAGCAGCCCGAACCCAGGTTATGAGCAGTTCTTC. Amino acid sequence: CASSPNPGYEQFF.

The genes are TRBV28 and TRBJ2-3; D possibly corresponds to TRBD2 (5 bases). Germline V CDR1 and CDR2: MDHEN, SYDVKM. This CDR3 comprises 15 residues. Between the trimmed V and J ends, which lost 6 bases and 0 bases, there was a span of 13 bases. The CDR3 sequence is CASRGSSGSTDTQYF. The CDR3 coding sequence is TGTGCCAGCAGGGGGAGCAGCGGAAGCACAGATACGCAGTATTTT.

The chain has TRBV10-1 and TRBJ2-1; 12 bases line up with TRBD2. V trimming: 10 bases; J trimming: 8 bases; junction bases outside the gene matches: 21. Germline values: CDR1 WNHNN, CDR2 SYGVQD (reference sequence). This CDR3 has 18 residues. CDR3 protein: CATAGGLAGGGRIHEQFF. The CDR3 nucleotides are TGCGCCACCGCAGGGGGACTAGCGGGCGGGGGCCGCATCCATGAGCAGTTCTTC.

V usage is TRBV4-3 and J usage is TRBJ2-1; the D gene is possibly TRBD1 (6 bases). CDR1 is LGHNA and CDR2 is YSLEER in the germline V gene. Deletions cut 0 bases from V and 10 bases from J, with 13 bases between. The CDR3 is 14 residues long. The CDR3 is CASSQDLNREEQFF. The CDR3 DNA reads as TGCGCCAGCAGCCAAGATCTAAACAGGGAGGAGCAGTTCTTC.

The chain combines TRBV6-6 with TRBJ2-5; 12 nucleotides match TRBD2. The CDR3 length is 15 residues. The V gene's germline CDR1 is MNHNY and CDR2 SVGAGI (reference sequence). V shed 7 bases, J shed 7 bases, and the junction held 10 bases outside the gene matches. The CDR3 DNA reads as TGTGCCAGCACCAACCTAGCGGGGGGGCCCGGGACCCAGTACTTC. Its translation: CASTNLAGGPGTQYF.

For the CDR3, the DNA is TGTGCCAGCAGCTTGAGGTGGGACGCCTATGGCTACACCTTC. Its protein is CASSLRWDAYGYTF. The chain employs TRBV5-5 and TRBJ1-2, with D perhaps matching TRBD1 (5 bases). The V end lost 1 base, the J end lost 4 bases, and 11 bases lay between the germline ends. Germline V lookup: CDR1 SGHKS, CDR2 YYEKEE (reference sequence). The CDR3 totals 14 residues.

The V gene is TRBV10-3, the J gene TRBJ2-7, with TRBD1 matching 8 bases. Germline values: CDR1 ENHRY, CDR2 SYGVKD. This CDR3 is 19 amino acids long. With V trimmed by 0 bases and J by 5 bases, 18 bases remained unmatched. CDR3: CAISESRGSAGGNLHEQYF. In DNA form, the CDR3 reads TGTGCCATCAGTGAGTCGAGAGGTTCGGCAGGGGGCAACCTCCACGAGCAGTACTTC.

CDR3 protein: CASSSGQLLSTEAFF. CDR3 bases: TGCGCCAGCAGCTCGGGACAGTTACTCTCCACTGAAGCTTTCTTT. The chain is built from TRBV5-1 and TRBJ1-1, with TRBD1 matching over 7 bases. The CDR3 has 15 amino acids. V trimming: 3 bases; J trimming: 4 bases; junction bases outside the gene matches: 9. Per germline, CDR1 SGHRS and CDR2 YFSETQ.

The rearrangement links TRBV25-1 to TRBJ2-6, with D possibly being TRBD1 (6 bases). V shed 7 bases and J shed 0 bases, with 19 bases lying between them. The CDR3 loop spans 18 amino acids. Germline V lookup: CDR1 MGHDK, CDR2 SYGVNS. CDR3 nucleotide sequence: TGTGCCAGCACCCCCTCCTCAGGACAGAGCTCTGGGGCCAACGTCCTGACTTTC. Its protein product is CASTPSSGQSSGANVLTF.